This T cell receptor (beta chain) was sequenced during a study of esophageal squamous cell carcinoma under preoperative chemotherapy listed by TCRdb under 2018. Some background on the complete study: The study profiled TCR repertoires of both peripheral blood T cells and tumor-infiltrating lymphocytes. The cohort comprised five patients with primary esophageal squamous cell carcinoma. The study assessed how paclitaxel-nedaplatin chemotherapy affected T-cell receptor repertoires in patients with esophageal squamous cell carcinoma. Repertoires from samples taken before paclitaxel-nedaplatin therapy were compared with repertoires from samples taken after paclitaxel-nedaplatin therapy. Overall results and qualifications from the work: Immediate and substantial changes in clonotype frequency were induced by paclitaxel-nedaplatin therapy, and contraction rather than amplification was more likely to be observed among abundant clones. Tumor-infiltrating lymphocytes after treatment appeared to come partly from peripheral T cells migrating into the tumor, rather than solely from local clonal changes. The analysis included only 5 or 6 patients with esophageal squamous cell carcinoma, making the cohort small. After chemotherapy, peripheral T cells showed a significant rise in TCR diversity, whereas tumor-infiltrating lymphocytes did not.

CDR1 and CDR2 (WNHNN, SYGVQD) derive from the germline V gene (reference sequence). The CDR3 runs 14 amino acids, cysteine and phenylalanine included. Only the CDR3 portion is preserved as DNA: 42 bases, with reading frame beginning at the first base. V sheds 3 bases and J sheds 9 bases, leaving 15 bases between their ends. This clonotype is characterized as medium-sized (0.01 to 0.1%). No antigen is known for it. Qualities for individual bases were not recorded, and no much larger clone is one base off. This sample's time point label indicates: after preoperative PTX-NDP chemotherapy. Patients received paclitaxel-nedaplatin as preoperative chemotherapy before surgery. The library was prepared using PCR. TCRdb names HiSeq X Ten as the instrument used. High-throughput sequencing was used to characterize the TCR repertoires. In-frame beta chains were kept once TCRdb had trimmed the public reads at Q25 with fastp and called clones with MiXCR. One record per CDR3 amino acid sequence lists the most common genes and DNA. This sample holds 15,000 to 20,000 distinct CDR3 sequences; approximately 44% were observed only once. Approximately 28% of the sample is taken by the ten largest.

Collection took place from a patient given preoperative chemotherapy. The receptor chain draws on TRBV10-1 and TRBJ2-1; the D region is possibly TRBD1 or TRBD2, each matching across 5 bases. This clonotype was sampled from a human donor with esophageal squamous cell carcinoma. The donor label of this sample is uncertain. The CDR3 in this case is CASSESLVGTEQFF. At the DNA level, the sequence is TGCGCCAGCAGTGAATCACTAGTTGGGACTGAGCAGTTCTTC.